These 8 T cell receptor beta chains were all obtained from the same sample, sequenced in a study of shared clonotypes between healthy human individuals. TCRdb keeps only in-frame clones here, not all; method: immunoSEQ multiplex PCR. The data show over a million clones, around 74% seen once. Material: memory CD4+ T cells sorted from blood. The sample's subset: CD45RA-negative fraction. These receptors were collected from a man between 18 and 29 years old in good health.

The V and J genes are TRBV5-1 and TRBJ2-3; TRBD2 aligns across 8 bases. Germline values: CDR1 SGHRS, CDR2 YFSETQ. V lost 5 bases, J lost 3 bases, and 8 bases stayed unmatched. This CDR3 region has 15 residues. The CDR3 sequence: CASSRAGARTDTQYF. CDR3 coding DNA: TGCGCCAGCAGTAGAGCGGGAGCTCGGACAGATACGCAGTATTTT.

The genes are TRBV10-3 and TRBJ2-1, with D possibly being TRBD2 (6 bases). V dropped 10 bases and J dropped 5 bases, with 18 bases sitting between them. This CDR3 contains 14 residues. Germline V gene sequence: CDR1 ENHRY, CDR2 SYGVKD. The CDR3 nucleotides are TGTGCCACCAACTTCGTTCCGGGGGACAATGAGCAGTTCTTC. Translating gives CATNFVPGDNEQFF.

This clone was recorded a few times. J is TRBJ2-2 and V is TRBV7-2; tentatively, D is TRBD2 (5 bases). V lost 6 bases, J lost 0 bases, and 11 bases lay in between. Germline V lookup: CDR1 SGHTA, CDR2 FQGNSA. The CDR3 consists of 15 residues. The CDR3 is CASRVAHTNTGELFF. The CDR3 DNA is TGTGCCAGCAGGGTAGCGCATACGAACACCGGGGAGCTGTTTTTT.

This clone was found a few times. Written as DNA, the CDR3 is TGTGCCAGCAGTCCTGGTGGCAGTTTAGATACGCAGTATTTT. Protein: CASSPGGSLDTQYF. The chain uses TRBV28 and TRBJ2-3; no firm D call. The germline CDR1 and CDR2 sequences are MDHEN and SYDVKM. The ends were cut back, 5 bases at V and 5 bases at J, with 14 bases in the middle. This CDR3 has 14 amino acids.

The chain employs TRBV10-1 and TRBJ2-3; tentative D call: TRBD1 (6 bases). Germline V lookup: CDR1 WNHNN, CDR2 SYGVQD (reference sequence). The CDR3 runs 12 residues. The V end lost 2 bases, the J end lost 6 bases, and 6 bases lay between the germline ends. CDR3 sequence: CASSETGDTQYF. The CDR3 DNA is TGCGCCAGCAGTGAGACAGGGGATACGCAGTATTTT.

The V call is TRBV10-3, the J call TRBJ2-2; 10 bases fit TRBD2. CDR3 length: 15 amino acids. The ends lost 6 bases at V and 2 bases at J; junction bases unmatched: 3. CDR1 is ENHRY and CDR2 is SYGVKD in the germline V gene. The CDR3 is CAIRSSGSNTGELFF. In DNA, the CDR3 is TGTGCCATCAGGTCTAGCGGGAGCAACACCGGGGAGCTGTTTTTT.

The genes are TRBV11-3 and TRBJ1-5; TRBD1 agrees at 7 bases. With 5 bases clipped from V and 0 bases from J, the junction kept 10 bases outside the gene matches. This CDR3 spans 17 amino acids. Germline CDR1 reads SGHNT; CDR2 reads YENEEA. This CDR3 reads CASSLDREGYSNQPQHF. In DNA form, the CDR3 reads TGTGCCAGCAGCCTTGACAGGGAAGGCTATAGCAATCAGCCCCAGCATTTT.

The genes are TRBV6-1 and TRBJ2-4; tentatively, D is TRBD1 or TRBD2 (6 bases each). The CDR3 contains 14 residues. The germline CDR1 and CDR2 sequences are MNHNS and SASEGT. V was trimmed by 4 bases and J by 8 bases, leaving 15 bases between them. The CDR3 DNA is TGTGCCAGCAGTGTTGGGGGGCCGTGGGACATTCAGTACTTC. Amino acid sequence: CASSVGGPWDIQYF.